The 19 T cell receptor beta chains listed next were all sequenced from one sample in a study of blood T cell repertoires in COVID-19. The protocol was immunoSEQ multiplex PCR, while the TCRdb copy is restricted to in-frame clones and leaves out a portion. Of approximately 86,000 clones listed, 85% are singletons. What was sequenced was peripheral blood. Every receptor here comes from a man in his fifties with acute or convalescent COVID-19.

The J gene is TRBJ2-1, the V gene TRBV4-3, with 8 bases identical to TRBD2. This CDR3 contains 14 residues. Germline CDR1 reads LGHNA; CDR2 reads YSLEER. The V segment lost 4 bases and the J segment 7 bases; nucleotides outside the gene matches: 6. The CDR3 coding sequence is TGCGCCAGCAGCCGCAAACTAGCGGTGAATGAGCAGTTCTTC. It codes for CASSRKLAVNEQFF.

The rearrangement uses TRBV19 and TRBJ1-3; D is perhaps TRBD1 (5 bases). Trimming removed 7 bases from V and 4 bases from J, with 14 bases in between. The CDR3 covers 14 residues. CDR1 LNHDA and CDR2 SQIVND come from the germline V gene (reference sequence). The CDR3 here is CASTRRTSGNTIYF. CDR3 nucleotide sequence: TGTGCCAGTACCCGAAGGACATCCGGAAACACCATATATTTT.

The chain uses TRBV6-1 and TRBJ2-3, with TRBD2 identical over 9 bases. The CDR3 extends over 14 amino acids. The trim removed 1 base at V and 6 bases at J, leaving 2 bases unmatched. Looked up from germline, CDR1 is MNHNS and CDR2 is SASEGT. The CDR3 is CASSEDAGGDTQYF. The CDR3 DNA sequence: TGTGCCAGCAGTGAAGACGCGGGGGGGGATACGCAGTATTTT.

V and J are TRBV5-1 and TRBJ2-7; 9 nucleotides agree with TRBD2. Per germline, CDR1 SGHRS and CDR2 YFSETQ. The CDR3 totals 15 residues. V was clipped by 6 bases and J by 2 bases; unmatched bases: 9. Written as DNA, the CDR3 is TGCGCCAGCACCCGGGGGGCGGGAGGGCCCTACGAGCAGTACTTC. This sequence encodes CASTRGAGGPYEQYF.

The genes are TRBV9 and TRBJ2-2; 12 bases line up with TRBD2. V was clipped by 4 bases and J by 3 bases; unmatched bases: 10. Germline V gene sequence: CDR1 SGDLS, CDR2 YYNGEE. This CDR3 region has 18 residues. The DNA for the CDR3 is TGTGCCAGCAGCCCCGGAGGCCTAGCGGGGGGGGACACCGGGGAGCTGTTTTTT. Its translation is CASSPGGLAGGDTGELFF.

This chain links TRBV4-2 with TRBJ1-5; 11 positions match TRBD1. Germline V gene lookup returns CDR1 LGHNA and CDR2 YNFKEQ. There are 17 residues in the CDR3. V shed 6 bases and J 6 bases; nucleotides not matched to a gene: 13. The CDR3 region has the DNA TGTGCCAGCAGTAGGACAGGGGGCGGGCCGGTCGGTCAGCCCCAGCATTTT. Residues: CASSRTGGGPVGQPQHF.

The rearrangement uses TRBV10-3 and TRBJ2-3, with 7 bases that match TRBD1. The V and J ends lost 8 bases and 0 bases, in that order; junction bases with no gene match: 2. CDR1 and CDR2 from the germline V gene are ENHRY and SYGVKD. This CDR3 is built from 13 residues. CDR3 protein: CAIGTASTDTQYF. The CDR3 nucleotides read TGTGCCATCGGGACAGCTAGCACAGATACGCAGTATTTT.

Details on this clone: This CDR3 is also generated by other DNA sequences in the sample. The rearrangement uses TRBV3-1 (or the pseudogene TRBV3-2) and TRBJ1-5; the D gene is possibly TRBD1 (5 bases). The CDR3 sequence is 13 residues long. Trimming pared 4 bases from V and 1 base from J, leaving 5 bases between. Germline V lookup: CDR1 LGHDT, CDR2 YNNKEL (reference sequence). CDR3 coding DNA: TGTGCCAGCAGCCCAGGGAGCAATCAGCCCCAGCATTTT. It is translated as CASSPGSNQPQHF.

The genes are TRBV11-2 and TRBJ1-2; no reliable D call. V was clipped by 5 bases and J by 8 bases, with 18 bases between them. This CDR3 region has 14 residues. Looked up from germline, CDR1 is SGHAT and CDR2 is FQNNGV. The chain's CDR3 is CASSPNEGLGGYTF. DNA for the CDR3: TGTGCCAGCAGCCCTAATGAGGGTTTGGGAGGCTACACCTTC.

The rearrangement uses TRBV30 and TRBJ1-1, with D perhaps matching TRBD1 (6 bases). Per the germline V gene, CDR1 is GTSNPN and CDR2 is SVGIG (reference sequence). The CDR3 has 15 residues. V was pared by 2 bases and J by 4 bases, with 17 bases between. In DNA form, the CDR3 reads TGTGCCTGGAGTTCACGCCGAGGGGGTAGCACTGAAGCTTTCTTT. It is translated as CAWSSRRGGSTEAFF.

The chain joins TRBV7-8 to TRBJ2-7, with TRBD2 matching 7 bases. With 6 bases clipped from V and 7 bases from J, the junction kept 15 bases outside the gene matches. CDR1 is SGHVS, CDR2 FQNEAQ, per germline. The CDR3 has 15 amino acids. Here the CDR3 reads CASRPAGGGPGEQYF. The CDR3 nucleotides are TGTGCCAGCAGACCAGCTGGGGGAGGGCCGGGAGAGCAGTACTTC.

The chain is built from TRBV6-5 and TRBJ2-2; 8 positions match TRBD2. Germline CDR1 MNHEY, CDR2 SVGAGI. The CDR3 runs to 15 residues. J was trimmed by 5 bases and V by 8 bases; bases with no gene match: 10. DNA of the CDR3: TGTGCCAGCTCGGGGGCGGGAGGTGTAACCGGGGAGCTGTTTTTT. Translated: CASSGAGGVTGELFF.

The J gene is TRBJ2-7, the V gene TRBV7-8, with 8 bases matching TRBD1. Germline values: CDR1 SGHVS, CDR2 FQNEAQ. J was trimmed by 2 bases and V by 5 bases; bases with no gene match: 2. CDR3 size: 13 residues. The CDR3 sequence: CASSRDRTYEQYF. The CDR3 bases are TGTGCCAGCAGCCGGGACAGGACCTACGAGCAGTACTTC.

The rearrangement uses TRBV12-3 or TRBV12-4 and TRBJ1-5, with a weak D call TRBD1 (6 bases). The CDR3 runs 12 residues. Trimming took off 6 bases at V and 7 bases at J, with 10 bases between the two ends. Here the CDR3 reads CASSLQGQPQHF. The CDR3 region has the DNA TGTGCCAGCAGCCTACAGGGACAGCCCCAGCATTTT.

This chain links TRBV5-1 with TRBJ2-3, with 14 bases aligning to TRBD2. Germline assignment: CDR1 SGHRS and CDR2 YFSETQ. With 5 bases clipped from V and 3 bases from J, the junction kept 5 bases outside the gene matches. The CDR3 runs to 16 residues. The CDR3 reads CASSSGTSGRTDTQYF. CDR3 in DNA: TGCGCCAGCAGTTCCGGGACTAGCGGGAGAACAGATACGCAGTATTTT.

The J gene is TRBJ2-1, the V gene TRBV19; D is unresolved. This CDR3 spans 15 amino acids. V lost 5 bases to trimming and J lost 0 bases, with 11 bases between them. Germline values: CDR1 LNHDA, CDR2 SQIVND (reference sequence). CDR3 DNA: TGTGCCAGTAGTGGTGACACCCTCTCCTACAATGAGCAGTTCTTC. As protein: CASSGDTLSYNEQFF.

This sequence joins TRBV5-1 and TRBJ1-5; 7 positions agree with TRBD1. J gave up 5 bases and V 2 bases, and 4 bases lay outside the gene matches. The CDR3 runs 14 residues. Per the germline V gene, CDR1 is SGHRS and CDR2 is YFSETQ. The CDR3 coding sequence is TGCGCCAGCAGCTTAGGGCAGGGGGATCAGCCCCAGCATTTT. Amino acids: CASSLGQGDQPQHF.

The chain has TRBV28 and TRBJ2-2; 9 nucleotides align to TRBD2. Germline V CDR1 and CDR2: MDHEN, SYDVKM. The CDR3 sequence is 16 residues long. With 3 bases clipped from V and 6 bases from J, the junction kept 8 bases outside the gene matches. CDR3 nucleotide sequence: TGTGCCAGCAGTTTCAACGCGGGAGGGCCCGCCGGGGAGCTGTTTTTT. The encoded protein is CASSFNAGGPAGELFF.

The rearrangement joins TRBV30 to TRBJ2-5, with D maybe TRBD2 (6 bases). Trimming cost V 0 bases and J 5 bases, with 7 bases left between them. CDR3 length equals 12 residues. Germline CDR1 reads GTSNPN; CDR2 reads SVGIG (reference sequence). The CDR3 here is CAWSVGTETQYF. In DNA, the CDR3 is TGTGCCTGGAGTGTGGGGACTGAGACCCAGTACTTC.